This TCR beta chain is from a study of CD8+CD57+ T cells in acquired aplastic anemia. V gave up 9 bases and J gave up 4 bases; unmatched junction bases: 11. CDR1 and CDR2 (germline): SNHLY, FYNNEI. The CDR3 spans 14 residues. The patients chosen for sequencing had shown expansion of CD8+CD57+ cells (detected by flow cytometry). The use of genomic DNA as template underpinned the TCR beta VDJ and CDR3 profiling. From the reads, TCRdb called clonotypes with MiXCR, one entry per CDR3 protein. This table has 150,000 to 200,000 distinct CDR3 sequences, roughly three fifths appearing once. Specimen: sorted CD4+, CD8+, or CD8+CD57+ T cells (not recorded which) from PBMCs. The rearrangement links TRBV2 to TRBJ1-2, with TRBD1 matching 7 bases. The origin of this receptor is a human donor with aplastic anemia. The CDR3 bases are TGTGCCAGTACCCCGACAGGGCATCCCTATGGCTACACCTTC. Translating it yields CASTPTGHPYGYTF. Looking up the rest from reference TRBV2 and TRBJ1-2 gives the full variable domain: EPEVTQTPSHQVTQMGQEVILRCVPISNHLYFYWYRQILGQKVEFLVSFYNNEISEKSEIFDDQFSVERPDGSNFTLKIRSTKLEDSAMYFCASTPTGHPYGYTFGSGTRLTVV.